A selection of T cell receptor beta chains follows, all from one sample in a study of cytomegalovirus exposure and HLA in healthy donors. Produced via immunoSEQ multiplex PCR; TCRdb's table is partial and in-frame only. This sample has around 160,000 clones, with 85% found just once. The sequencing sample was made of PBMCs. The origin of the receptors is a man younger than 45 in good health and CMV-seropositive. Both conserved end residues are part of each CDR3. Fields, in order: V gene, D gene, J gene, CDR3 protein, CDR3 DNA. A D gene is named only where the DNA matches it firmly.

>TRBV7-9|TRBD1|TRBJ1-2
CASSSPITGGYGYTF
TGTGCCAGCAGCTCTCCCATAACAGGGGGCTATGGCTACACCTTC
>TRBV5-1|.|TRBJ1-3
CASSFASSGNTIYF
TGCGCCAGCAGCTTTGCGAGTTCTGGAAACACCATATATTTT
>TRBV5-1|TRBD2|TRBJ2-1
CASSSGGLAGSEQFF
TGCGCCAGCAGCTCAGGGGGACTAGCGGGGAGTGAGCAGTTCTTC
>TRBV10-2|TRBD1|TRBJ1-5
CASKMVRQGKQPQHF
TGCGCCAGCAAAATGGTTCGACAGGGGAAGCAGCCCCAGCATTTT
>TRBV14|.|TRBJ2-2
CASSVPAGELFF
TGTGCCAGCAGCGTCCCGGCCGGGGAGCTGTTTTTT
>TRBV4-3|TRBD1|TRBJ1-2
CASSQGTGSYGYTF
TGCGCCAGCAGCCAAGGGACAGGGAGCTATGGCTACACCTTC
>TRBV7-9|TRBD1|TRBJ1-5
CASSPAGGWPQHF
TGTGCCAGCAGCCCAGCAGGGGGATGGCCCCAGCATTTT
>TRBV7-9|TRBD2|TRBJ2-5
CASSSRGEAGGGLKETQYF
TGTGCCAGCAGCTCTAGGGGTGAAGCGGGCGGGGGATTGAAAGAGACCCAGTACTTC
>TRBV30|TRBD2|TRBJ2-1
CAWNSRTSGAIYNEQFF
TGTGCCTGGAACTCTAGGACTAGCGGGGCGATATACAATGAGCAGTTCTTC
>TRBV6-5|.|TRBJ1-4
CASSYFDTGKLFF
TGTGCCAGCAGTTACTTTGATACCGGGAAACTGTTTTTT
>TRBV4-3|TRBD2|TRBJ2-1
CASSQDGVAGGNEQFF
TGCGCCAGCAGCCAGGATGGAGTAGCGGGGGGGAATGAGCAGTTCTTC
>TRBV4-2|.|TRBJ2-7
CASSPGGGTYEQYF
TGTGCCAGCAGCCCGGGTGGGGGCACCTACGAGCAGTACTTC
>TRBV27|TRBD1|TRBJ2-1
CASSTTGVNYNEQFF
TGTGCCAGCAGTACGACAGGGGTCAACTACAATGAGCAGTTCTTC
>TRBV30|TRBD1|TRBJ2-5
CASALTGVQETQYF
TGTGCCTCGGCCCTAACAGGGGTCCAAGAGACCCAGTACTTC
>TRBV20-1|.|TRBJ1-2
CSTPGGYGYTF
TGCAGTACCCCGGGGGGCTATGGCTACACCTTC
>TRBV5-4|.|TRBJ2-3
CASSLVQGEDTQYF
TGTGCCAGCAGCTTGGTTCAGGGCGAAGATACGCAGTATTTT
>TRBV9|TRBD1|TRBJ2-3
CASSPWTGSDTQYF
TGTGCCAGCAGCCCATGGACAGGATCAGATACGCAGTATTTT
>TRBV5-1|.|TRBJ2-7
CASSHQGNYEQYF
TGCGCCAGCAGCCATCAGGGGAACTACGAGCAGTACTTC
>TRBV4-1|TRBD1|TRBJ1-5
CASSQIQGTQPQHF
TGCGCCAGCAGCCAAATACAGGGGACTCAGCCCCAGCATTTT